This record concerns one TCR beta chain sequence. Its matching antigen is unknown. This sample also contains other DNA sequences that code for the same CDR3. This entry comes from a study of OX40 agonist ivuxolimab in advanced cancers. CDR3 length: 11 amino acids. Germline V CDR1 and CDR2: MNHEY, SVGAGI. Trimming cost V 6 bases and J 4 bases, with 4 bases left between them. Study observations and caveats: Partial responders at 0.1-3.0 mg/kg had among the lowest clonal expansion.

TCRdb keeps only in-frame clones here, not all; method: immunoSEQ multiplex PCR. The sample holds some 85,000 clones, roughly 89% seen once. Patients with autoimmune history or systemic immunosuppression were excluded. The sequence was obtained from an adult with an advanced solid tumor such as melanoma, head and neck, liver or kidney cancer. This sample comprised CD4+ or CD8+ T cells sorted from blood, obtained in a trial of the OX40 agonist ivuxolimab. This chain uses TRBV6-5 with TRBJ1-3; no reliable D call. The CDR3 DNA reads TGTGCCAGCAGCAGGGGAAACACCATATATTTT. Protein product: CASSRGNTIYF.